A single T cell receptor (beta chain) is shown here with its context. Its antigen remains unknown. Germline is not matched at one junction end, which may reflect a read error. The data were taken from a study of post-analysis software for immune sequencing data. The overall study: Relapsing-remitting, secondary progressive and progressive-relapsing forms of multiple sclerosis all featured among disease courses.

This CDR3 comprises 12 residues. Germline V CDR1 and CDR2: SQVTM, ANQGSEA. Study-wide results and caveats: Roughly 5 TRBV segments occurring more often in patients than controls included TRBV5-6, TRBV5-1 and TRBV20-1. Normalized Chao1 diversity in multiple sclerosis patients fell significantly below that of controls. Samples prepared in the same batch strongly co-clustered by F measure.

The authors incorporated unique molecular identifiers into the TCR beta cDNA libraries. Between roughly 1 and 10 million T cells gave rise to hundreds of thousands of cDNA molecules. TCRdb passed the PCR reads through MiXCR, listing each CDR3 protein once. The table records about 810,000 distinct CDR3 sequences, 53% of them present only once. The clonotype comes from a girl aged 10-17 years with multiple sclerosis. The chain recombines TRBV29-1 with TRBJ1-1, with D unclear. The specimen was blood. CDR3 sequence reads: CSVERPNTEVFF. CDR3 DNA sequence: TGCAGCGTTGAGCGCCCCAACACTGAAGTTTTCTTT.